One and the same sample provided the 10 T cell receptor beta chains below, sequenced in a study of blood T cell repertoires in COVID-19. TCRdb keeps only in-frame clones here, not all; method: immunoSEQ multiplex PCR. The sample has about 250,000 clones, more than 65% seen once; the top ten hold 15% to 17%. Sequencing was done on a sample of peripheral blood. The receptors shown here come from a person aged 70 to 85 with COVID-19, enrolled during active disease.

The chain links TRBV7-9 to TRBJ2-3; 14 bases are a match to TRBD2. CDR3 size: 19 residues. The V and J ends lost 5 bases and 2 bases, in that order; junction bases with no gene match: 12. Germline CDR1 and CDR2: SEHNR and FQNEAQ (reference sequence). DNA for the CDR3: TGTGCCAGCAGCCCGTTACCGGGACTAGCGGGAGAGCACACAGATACGCAGTATTTT. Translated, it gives CASSPLPGLAGEHTDTQYF.

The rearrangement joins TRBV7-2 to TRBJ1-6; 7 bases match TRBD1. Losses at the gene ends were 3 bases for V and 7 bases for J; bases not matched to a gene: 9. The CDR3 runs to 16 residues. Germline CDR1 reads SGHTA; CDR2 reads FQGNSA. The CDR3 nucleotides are TGTGCCAGCAGCTTGAAATGGGACAGCCGAAATTCACCCCTCCACTTT. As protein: CASSLKWDSRNSPLHF.

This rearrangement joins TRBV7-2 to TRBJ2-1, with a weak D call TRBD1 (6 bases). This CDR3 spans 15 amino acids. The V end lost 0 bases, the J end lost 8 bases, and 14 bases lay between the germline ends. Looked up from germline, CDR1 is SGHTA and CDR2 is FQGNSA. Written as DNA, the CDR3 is TGTGCCAGCAGCTTAGCCGACTACAGGGACGATGAGCAGTTCTTC. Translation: CASSLADYRDDEQFF.

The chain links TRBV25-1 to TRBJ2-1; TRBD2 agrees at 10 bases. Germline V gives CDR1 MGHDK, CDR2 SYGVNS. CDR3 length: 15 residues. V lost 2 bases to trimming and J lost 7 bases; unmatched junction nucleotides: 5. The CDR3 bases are TGTGCCAGCAGTGAACCAAGCGGGAGGGGTAATGAGCAGTTCTTC. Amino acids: CASSEPSGRGNEQFF.

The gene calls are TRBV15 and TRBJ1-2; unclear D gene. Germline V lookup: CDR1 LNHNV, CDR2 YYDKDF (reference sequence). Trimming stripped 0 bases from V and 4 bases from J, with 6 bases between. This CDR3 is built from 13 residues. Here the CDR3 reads CATSRDYIYGYTF. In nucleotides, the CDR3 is TGTGCCACCAGCAGAGATTATATCTATGGCTACACCTTC. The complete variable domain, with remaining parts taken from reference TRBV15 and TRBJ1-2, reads DAMVIQNPRYQVTQFGKPVTLSCSQTLNHNVMYWYQQKSSQAPKLLFHYYDKDFNNEADTPDNFQSRRPNTSFCFLDIRSPGLGDTAMYLCATSRDYIYGYTFGSGTRLTVV.

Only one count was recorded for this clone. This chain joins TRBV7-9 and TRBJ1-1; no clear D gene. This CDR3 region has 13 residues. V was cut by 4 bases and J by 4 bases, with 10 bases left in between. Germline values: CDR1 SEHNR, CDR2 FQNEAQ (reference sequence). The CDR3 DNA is TGTGCCAGCAGCTCTCCGGTGATCACTGAAGCTTTCTTT. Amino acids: CASSSPVITEAFF.

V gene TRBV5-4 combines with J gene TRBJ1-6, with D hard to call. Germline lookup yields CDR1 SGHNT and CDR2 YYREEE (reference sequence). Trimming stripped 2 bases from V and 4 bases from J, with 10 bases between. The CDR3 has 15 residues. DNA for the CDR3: TGTGCCAGCAGCTTCCAAACGGTATATAATTCACCCCTCCACTTT. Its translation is CASSFQTVYNSPLHF.

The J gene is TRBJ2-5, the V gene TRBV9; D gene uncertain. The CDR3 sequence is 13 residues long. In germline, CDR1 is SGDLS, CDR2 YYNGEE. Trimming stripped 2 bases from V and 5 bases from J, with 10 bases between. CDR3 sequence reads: CASSVVVGETQYF. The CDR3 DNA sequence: TGTGCCAGCAGCGTTGTGGTTGGCGAGACCCAGTACTTC.

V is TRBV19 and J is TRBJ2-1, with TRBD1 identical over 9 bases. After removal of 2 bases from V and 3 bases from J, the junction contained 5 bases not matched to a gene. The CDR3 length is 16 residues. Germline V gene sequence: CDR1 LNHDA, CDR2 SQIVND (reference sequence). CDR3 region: CASSILPGQGYNEQFF. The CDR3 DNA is TGTGCCAGTAGTATACTCCCGGGACAGGGCTACAATGAGCAGTTCTTC.

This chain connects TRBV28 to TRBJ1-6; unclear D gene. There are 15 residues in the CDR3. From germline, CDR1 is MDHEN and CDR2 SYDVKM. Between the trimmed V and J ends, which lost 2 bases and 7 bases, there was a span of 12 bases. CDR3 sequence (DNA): TGTGCCAGCAGTTTAGGGGAGATGGGCAATTCACCCCTCCACTTT. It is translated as CASSLGEMGNSPLHF.